Each of the 5 T cell receptor beta chains below was sequenced from the same sample in a study of blood T cells in healthy people across ages. A second 7 to 11 cycle PCR used barcoded and J-beta primers. TCRdb ran MiXCR on the 5' RACE reads and lists one entry per CDR3 protein. The sample records over 500,000 distinct CDR3 sequences, about 26% being singletons. The data were also submitted as part of a second study, on T cells of mothers and their children.

Sequencing was carried out using blood. The receptors derive from a boy younger than 10 in good health.

The chain combines TRBV5-4 with TRBJ1-2; maybe TRBD1 (5 bases). CDR3 size: 12 residues. Germline CDR1 and CDR2: SGHNT and YYREEE (reference sequence). Trimming cost V 4 bases and J 8 bases, with 12 bases left between them. Here the CDR3 reads CASSQGAWGYTF. The CDR3 nucleotides are TGTGCCAGCAGCCAGGGTGCCTGGGGCTACACCTTC. The full variable domain, rest sourced from reference TRBV5-4 and TRBJ1-2, is ETGVTQSPTHLIKTRGQQVTLRCSSQSGHNTVSWYQQALGQGPQFIFQYYREEENGRGNFPPRFSGLQFPNYSSELNVNALELDDSALYLCASSQGAWGYTFGSGTRLTVV.

V is TRBV29-1 and J is TRBJ1-5; D not resolved. V was pared by 6 bases and J by 4 bases, with 10 bases between. In germline, CDR1 is SQVTM, CDR2 ANQGSEA. CDR3 length: 12 amino acids. The CDR3 DNA sequence: TGCAGCGTGGCCAACACGAATCAGCCCCAGCATTTT. This translates into CSVANTNQPQHF.

This clonotype was counted between two and nine times. The chain joins TRBV7-2 to TRBJ2-5; weak D call: TRBD2 (5 bases). Matching the DNA end better, TRBJ2-7 makes the J call doubtful. The CDR3 runs to 15 residues. The germline CDR1 and CDR2 sequences are SGHTA and FQGNSA. The CDR3 here is CASSLLAPGTYEQYF. In nucleotides, the CDR3 is TGTGCCAGCAGCTTACTGGCGCCGGGAACCTACGAGCAGTACTTC.

The rearrangement joins TRBV20-1 to TRBJ1-5, with a tentative D call TRBD1 (5 bases). The V gene's germline CDR1 is DFQATT and CDR2 SNEGSKA (reference sequence). This CDR3 spans 16 amino acids. V lost 1 base and J lost 1, with 14 bases in between. CDR3 sequence reads: CSARAVGDRSNQPQHF. The CDR3 DNA reads TGCAGTGCTAGAGCGGTCGGCGACAGAAGCAATCAGCCCCAGCATTTT.

The chain has TRBV11-2 and TRBJ2-5; the D call may be TRBD1 or TRBD2 (5 bases each). The DNA matches TRBJ2-7 better at its end, which makes the J call doubtful. The CDR3 is 14 residues long. The V gene's germline CDR1 is SGHAT and CDR2 FQNNGV. CDR3 bases: TGTGCCAGCAGCTTATCGGGGCATCCCTACGAGCAGTACTTC. Its protein product is CASSLSGHPYEQYF.